This TCR beta chain stems from a study of blood T cell repertoires in COVID-19. About the research overall: From the United States, Italy and Spain came samples of acute and convalescent COVID-19.

Per germline, CDR1 PRHDT and CDR2 FYEKMQ (reference sequence). This CDR3 is built from 15 residues. V lost 2 bases to trimming and J lost 0 bases, with 9 bases between them. Cohorts were based on clinical histories the participants reported. Within 2 weeks before study entry, exposed participants met a COVID-19 case. As processed by the authors: Nucleated cell counts were estimated from reference gene primer amplification. Clones were read by immunoSEQ multiplex PCR, and TCRdb kept only the in-frame ones, dropping some. The V and J calls and clone size come from that table; D and trimming were worked out from the DNA. The sample contains hundreds of thousands of clones, 89% of which appear only once.

Sample: PBMCs or T cells enriched from blood (not recorded which). This chain links TRBV13 with TRBJ2-3; D not resolved. The receptor was isolated from a woman aged 50 to 65 who had been exposed to COVID-19. The CDR3 sequence: CASSLYSLSTDTQYF. In nucleotides, the CDR3 is TGTGCCAGCAGCTTATATAGTTTAAGCACAGATACGCAGTATTTT.